These 6 T cell receptor beta chains were sequenced from one sample in a study of blood T cell repertoires in COVID-19. Using immunoSEQ multiplex PCR, the repertoire was profiled, and TCRdb retains in-frame clones only, with some absent. The sample records about 240,000 clones, around 87% being singletons. Sequencing was carried out using peripheral blood. These receptor sequences come from a woman aged 70-85 years with active or convalescent COVID-19.

The chain links TRBV23-1 to TRBJ1-2; 11 nucleotides line up with TRBD1. TRBV23-1 is filed as an ORF, its function uncertain. The CDR3 spans 13 residues. Trimming cost V 9 bases and J 8 bases; bases outside gene matches: 8. As DNA, the CDR3 is TGCGCCAGTCCGAATGGGACAGGGGGAGGCTACACCTTC. Its translation is CASPNGTGGGYTF.

The CDR3, as DNA: TGCGCCAGCAGCCTGACTAGCGGGGGGGCGGGAGAGACCCAGTACTTC. This gives the protein CASSLTSGGAGETQYF. The chain joins TRBV5-1 to TRBJ2-5, with TRBD2 identical over 14 bases. V shed 4 bases and J 4 bases; nucleotides not matched to a gene: 6. Germline V gene data show CDR1 as SGHRS and CDR2 as YFSETQ. This CDR3 region has 16 residues.

This chain links TRBV18 with TRBJ1-5, with D hard to call. The CDR3 has 14 residues. The V end lost 2 bases, the J end lost 5 bases, and 10 bases lay between the germline ends. Germline V gene data show CDR1 as KGHSH and CDR2 as LQKENI. The CDR3, as DNA: TGTGCCAGCTCACCAGGCGGTCCTTATCAGCCCCAGCATTTT. Encoded protein: CASSPGGPYQPQHF.

The chain carries TRBV6-2 or TRBV6-3 and TRBJ1-1; perhaps TRBD1 as D (6 bases). Per the germline V gene, CDR1 is MNHEY and CDR2 is SVGEGT. With 6 bases removed from V and 6 bases from J, the gap between germline ends came to 14 bases. The CDR3 is 13 residues long. CDR3 sequence (DNA): TGTGCCAGCAGATACCAGGGGTACGCTGAAGCTTTCTTT. It codes for CASRYQGYAEAFF.

The V gene is TRBV12-3 or TRBV12-4, the J gene TRBJ1-2; the match to TRBD1 covers 10 bases. The CDR3 is 13 residues long. J gave up 4 bases and V 9 bases, and 5 bases lay outside the gene matches. The CDR3: CASLGQGSYGYTF. The CDR3 region has the DNA TGTGCCAGTTTGGGACAGGGGTCCTATGGCTACACCTTC.

A single count supports this clone. This chain joins TRBV5-1 and TRBJ2-5; TRBD2 might be the D (6 bases). Germline assignment: CDR1 SGHRS and CDR2 YFSETQ. V lost 4 bases and J lost 5, with 18 bases in between. The length of the CDR3 is 15 residues. Here the CDR3 DNA reads TGCGCCAGCAGCGGGTCCGGGGGTGGTTCGGAGACCCAGTACTTC. Its protein is CASSGSGGGSETQYF.